The 25 T cell receptor beta chains presented below share a single source sample, sequenced in a study of T cells in Graves' hyperthyroidism and ophthalmopathy. Authors of the study amplified TCR beta CDR3 regions from RNA transcripts. HTBI primers were used for first-round RT-PCR of the TCR CDR3. TCRdb fed the multiplex PCR reads into MiXCR, producing one record per CDR3 protein. The data show nearly 600,000 distinct CDR3 sequences, over 11% seen once. Sequences were obtained from blood. These TCRs come from a woman aged 25-40 years with Graves' hyperthyroidism that later progressed to Graves' ophthalmopathy.

This clonotype was counted many times. This chain connects TRBV6-1 to TRBJ1-1, with D perhaps TRBD1 (5 bases). Germline assignment: CDR1 MNHNS and CDR2 SASEGT. The CDR3 is 14 residues long. V lost 6 bases and J lost 11, with 22 bases in between. Here the CDR3 DNA reads TGTGCCAGCAGACGTCCCCCAGGGCGCGCAGGGGCTTTCTTT. Protein sequence: CASRRPPGRAGAFF.

This clonotype appeared once. The chain employs TRBV4-1 and TRBJ1-5; a possible D gene is TRBD1 (5 bases). Germline loops: CDR1 MGHRA, CDR2 YSYEKL. The CDR3 length is 16 residues. V was shortened by 4 bases and J by 0 bases, with 13 bases between the two germline ends. The DNA for the CDR3 is TGCGCCAGCAGCCTCGAGGGGAGGAATAGCAATCAGCCCCAGCATTTT. It is translated as CASSLEGRNSNQPQHF.

The sample holds many counts of this clonotype. The chain uses TRBV27 and TRBJ2-7; D is ambiguous. V lost 0 bases and J 4 bases, leaving 13 bases between the germline ends. This CDR3 has 15 residues. The V gene's germline CDR1 is MNHEY and CDR2 SMNVEV (reference sequence). Here the CDR3 reads CASSLSSGELYEQYF. The CDR3 DNA reads as TGTGCCAGCAGTTTATCCTCTGGAGAGCTTTACGAGCAGTACTTC.

The CDR3 DNA is TGTGCCAGCAGTCGACTAGCGGGAGGTTGGAAGGGGGCCAACGTCCTGACTTTC. It specifies CASSRLAGGWKGANVLTF. The J gene is TRBJ2-6, the V gene TRBV7-9, with TRBD2 matching over 13 bases. The CDR3 consists of 18 residues. The germline CDR1 and CDR2 sequences are SEHNR and FQNEAQ (reference sequence). Losses at the gene ends were 6 bases for V and 4 bases for J; bases not matched to a gene: 9.

This clonotype occurred many times. The chain joins TRBV7-9 to TRBJ2-3; D is ambiguous. V shed 6 bases and J shed 4 bases, with 11 bases lying between them. This CDR3 spans 13 amino acids. CDR1 is SEHNR, CDR2 FQNEAQ, per germline (reference sequence). The CDR3 DNA is TGTGCCAGCAGGGGCCCATCCCCAGATACGCAGTATTTT. Its protein is CASRGPSPDTQYF.

The V call is TRBV4-2, the J call TRBJ1-1, with 9 bases matching TRBD1. Germline CDR1 is LGHNA and CDR2 is YNFKEQ. Trimming at V came to 4 bases and at J to 4 bases, leaving 4 bases not matched to a gene. The CDR3 runs to 14 residues. The CDR3 here is CASSRTGGFTEAFF. For the CDR3, the DNA is TGTGCCAGCAGCCGTACAGGGGGCTTCACTGAAGCTTTCTTT.

This clonotype has at least ten counts. The chain uses TRBV11-2 and TRBJ2-7; weak D call: TRBD1 (5 bases). Germline-derived CDR1 and CDR2 are SGHAT and FQNNGV. Trimming shortened V by 5 bases and J by 7 bases, and 12 bases separated the two germline ends. The length of the CDR3 is 12 residues. CDR3 nucleotide sequence: TGTGCCAGCAGCCCTCAGGGTTGGGAGCAGTACTTC. As protein: CASSPQGWEQYF.

This clonotype has ten or more counts. The rearrangement joins TRBV11-2 to TRBJ2-1; no definite D call. The V gene's germline CDR1 is SGHAT and CDR2 FQNNGV. There are 17 residues in the CDR3. The germline V and J ends were trimmed by 1 base and 2 bases, with 15 bases remaining between them. The CDR3 spells CASSLGIRGSTYNEQFF. The CDR3 bases are TGTGCCAGCAGCTTAGGTATTCGCGGTTCGACCTACAATGAGCAGTTCTTC. Supplemented by reference TRBV11-2 and TRBJ2-1, the full variable domain reads EAGVAQSPRYKIIEKRQSVAFWCNPISGHATLYWYQQILGQGPKLLIQFQNNGVVDDSQLPKDRFSAERLKGVDSTLKIQPAKLEDSAVYLCASSLGIRGSTYNEQFFGPGTRLTVL.

This clonotype was seen repeatedly, ten times or more. The rearrangement joins TRBV12-3 or TRBV12-4 to TRBJ2-4; D assignment may be TRBD1 or TRBD2 (5 bases each). Between the trimmed V and J ends, which lost 5 bases and 9 bases, there was a span of 23 bases. The CDR3 length is 16 residues. CDR3 loop: CASSSRLEGVSGIQYF. CDR3 nucleotide sequence: TGTGCCAGCAGTAGCCGCCTTGAAGGGGTCAGCGGCATTCAGTACTTC.

The chain couples TRBV30 to TRBJ2-5; 9 bases fit TRBD1. The germline V gene has CDR1 GTSNPN and CDR2 SVGIG (reference sequence). The CDR3 consists of 14 residues. The junction had 13 bases not matched to a gene; V was cut back by 7 bases and J by 7 bases. Here the CDR3 reads CASTQGASKLTQYF. The DNA of the CDR3 is TGTGCCTCTACACAGGGGGCCTCCAAGCTGACCCAGTACTTC. The complete variable domain, with remaining parts taken from reference TRBV30 and TRBJ2-5, reads SQTIHQWPATLVQPVGSPLSLECTVEGTSNPNLYWYRQAAGRGLQLLFYSVGIGQISSEVPQNLSASRPQDRQFILSSKKLLLSDSGFYLCASTQGASKLTQYFGPGTRLLVL.

The rearrangement uses TRBV30 and TRBJ1-2; no clear D gene. V was pared by 1 base and J by 3 bases, with 12 bases between. The CDR3 is 14 residues long. Germline assignment: CDR1 GTSNPN and CDR2 SVGIG (reference sequence). The CDR3 region has the DNA TGTGCCTGGAGTGGAATTCCTGGGGACTATGGCTACACCTTC. Protein: CAWSGIPGDYGYTF.

At least ten counts were recorded for this clonotype. The V and J genes are TRBV20-1 and TRBJ2-1; D unresolved. V was trimmed by 2 bases and J by 3 bases, leaving 17 bases between them. The CDR3 runs 16 residues. Germline assignment: CDR1 DFQATT and CDR2 SNEGSKA (reference sequence). The CDR3 nucleotides read TGCAGTGCTAGAAAAACGCTAGGAGCCCTCTACAATGAGCAGTTCTTC. Encoded protein: CSARKTLGALYNEQFF.

The sample holds a few counts of this clonotype. V gene TRBV6-2 or TRBV6-3 combines with J gene TRBJ2-2, with 9 bases lining up with TRBD2. The CDR3 loop spans 14 amino acids. Germline V gene sequence: CDR1 MNHEY, CDR2 SVGEGT. Germline trimming cut 8 bases from V and 2 bases from J; bases unmatched to any gene: 3. The chain's CDR3 is CASAGGLNTGELFF. CDR3 bases: TGTGCCAGCGCGGGAGGGCTCAACACCGGGGAGCTGTTTTTT.

This clonotype was detected only a few times. A clone one base away is much larger, so this may be a read error. The V call is TRBV5-1, the J call TRBJ1-1; 7 positions agree with TRBD1. The CDR3 has 12 residues. CDR1 SGHRS and CDR2 YFSETQ come from the germline V gene. Unmatched junction bases numbered 10, after V lost 5 bases and J lost 12 bases. For the CDR3, the DNA is TGCGCCAGCAGTTCTGACAGGGCAGGGTCTTTCTTT. It translates to CASSSDRAGSFF.

This clonotype was detected ten times or more. The V gene is TRBV7-3, the J gene TRBJ1-1; 7 nucleotides match TRBD1. CDR3 length equals 13 residues. Germline lookup yields CDR1 SGHTA and CDR2 FQGTGA. V was pared by 2 bases and J by 7 bases, with 4 bases of the junction left unmatched. The CDR3 is CASSLDREGEAFF. In DNA, the CDR3 is TGTGCCAGCAGCTTAGACAGGGAGGGTGAAGCTTTCTTT.

V usage is TRBV12-3 or TRBV12-4 and J usage is TRBJ2-7; D ambiguous. The CDR3 covers 14 residues. V was clipped by 6 bases and J by 1 base, with 13 bases between them. The CDR3 loop reads CASSHSQDSYEQYF. CDR3 DNA sequence: TGTGCCAGCAGCCACTCTCAGGATTCCTACGAGCAGTACTTC.

The rearrangement uses TRBV20-1 and TRBJ2-1, with 10 bases lining up with TRBD2. Germline CDR1 reads DFQATT; CDR2 reads SNEGSKA (reference sequence). The CDR3 is made up of 15 amino acids. V gave up 3 bases and J gave up 4 bases; unmatched junction bases: 6. The chain's CDR3 is CSASSSGSPYNEQFF. For the CDR3, the DNA is TGCAGTGCTAGTTCTAGCGGGAGCCCGTACAATGAGCAGTTCTTC.

This clonotype has at least ten counts. The chain employs TRBV3-1 and TRBJ2-3; 9 nucleotides align to TRBD1. V shed 1 base and J 5 bases; nucleotides not matched to a gene: 10. Germline-derived CDR1 and CDR2 are LGHDT and YNNKEL (reference sequence). This CDR3 spans 17 amino acids. This chain's CDR3 is CASSQAPPGTGKDTQYF. DNA of the CDR3: TGTGCCAGCAGCCAAGCCCCGCCCGGGACAGGGAAAGATACGCAGTATTTT.

This clonotype was recorded many times. The V and J genes are TRBV20-1 and TRBJ1-1; 8 positions agree with TRBD1. Germline CDR1 is DFQATT and CDR2 is SNEGSKA (reference sequence). This CDR3 is 15 amino acids long. J lost 5 bases, V lost 5 bases, and 13 bases had no gene match. The CDR3 reads CSAQGLRGPKTEAFF. In nucleotides, the CDR3 is TGCAGTGCTCAGGGCCTCAGGGGGCCAAAAACTGAAGCTTTCTTT.

This clonotype was seen ten or more times. The chain combines TRBV29-1 with TRBJ1-1; D is uncertain. The CDR3 totals 9 residues. With 8 bases removed from V and 9 bases from J, the gap between germline ends came to 10 bases. Germline V CDR1 and CDR2: SQVTM, ANQGSEA. CDR3 protein: CSTRPQAFF. CDR3 nucleotides: TGCAGCACCCGCCCTCAAGCTTTCTTT.

In this sample, this clonotype turned up many times. This chain's CDR3 is CAWSATGGLWGSQPQHF. The CDR3 bases are TGTGCCTGGAGTGCGACAGGGGGCCTATGGGGAAGCCAGCCCCAGCATTTT. The chain joins TRBV30 to TRBJ1-5; 10 nucleotides line up with TRBD1. From germline, CDR1 is GTSNPN and CDR2 SVGIG (reference sequence). This CDR3 has 17 residues. V trimming: 1 base; J trimming: 7 bases; junction bases outside the gene matches: 13.

This clonotype was found many times. The V and J genes are TRBV11-1 and TRBJ2-1; D might be TRBD2 (6 bases). The CDR3 has 16 residues. Between the trimmed V and J ends, which lost 5 bases and 0 bases, there was a span of 14 bases. Germline values: CDR1 SGHAT, CDR2 FQDESV (reference sequence). Here the CDR3 DNA reads TGTGCCAGCAGCCCCTGGACTACGAGCTCCTACAATGAGCAGTTCTTC. This encodes CASSPWTTSSYNEQFF. The full variable domain, its missing parts supplied by reference TRBV11-1 and TRBJ2-1, is EAEVAQSPRYKITEKSQAVAFWCDPISGHATLYWYRQILGQGPELLVQFQDESVVDDSQLPKDRFSAERLKGVDSTLKIQPAELGDSAMYLCASSPWTTSSYNEQFFGPGTRLTVL.

This clonotype was observed at least ten times. The J gene is TRBJ2-7, the V gene TRBV18, with D possibly being TRBD1 (5 bases). The V and J ends lost 3 bases and 2 bases respectively, with 14 bases between them. The CDR3 runs to 15 residues. Germline CDR1 reads KGHSH; CDR2 reads LQKENI. CDR3 amino acids: CASSPPGKRTYEQYF. Written as DNA, the CDR3 is TGTGCCAGCTCACCCCCAGGGAAGAGGACCTACGAGCAGTACTTC.

This clonotype has a count of ten or more. The rearrangement links TRBV6-5 to TRBJ1-2; 9 nucleotides agree with TRBD1. V lost 3 bases, J lost 3 bases, and 8 bases stayed unmatched. This CDR3 comprises 16 residues. The germline CDR1 and CDR2 sequences are MNHEY and SVGAGI. CDR3 loop: CASSYHRTGEDYGYTF. In DNA form, the CDR3 reads TGTGCCAGCAGTTATCATAGGACAGGGGAGGACTATGGCTACACCTTC.

V usage is TRBV9 and J usage is TRBJ1-4; D unclear. This CDR3 is built from 15 residues. Germline assignment: CDR1 SGDLS and CDR2 YYNGEE. Deletions cut 2 bases from V and 10 bases from J, with 18 bases between. As DNA, the CDR3 is TGTGCCAGCAGCGTCAACCGGGATGGTGCTGGAAAACTGTTTTTT. Translating gives CASSVNRDGAGKLFF.